Below are 13 T cell receptor beta chains sequenced from a single sample in a study of T cells after yellow fever vaccination. TCRdb processed the 5' RACE reads anew with MiXCR; each CDR3 protein has one entry. The data contain approximately 550,000 distinct CDR3 sequences, about 19% of them singletons. Material: PBMCs, obtained 15 days after the yellow fever booster vaccination. The receptors were sampled from a man aged 30 to 39 who received the YFV17D yellow fever vaccine.

The chain has TRBV7-2 and TRBJ2-2; TRBD2 matches at 10 bases. V was clipped by 6 bases and J by 6 bases; unmatched bases: 4. CDR3 length: 14 residues. The germline CDR1 and CDR2 sequences are SGHTA and FQGNSA. The CDR3 here is CASRSGRASGELFF. As DNA, the CDR3 is TGTGCCAGCAGGAGCGGGAGGGCTTCCGGGGAGCTGTTTTTT.

In this sample, this clonotype turned up many times. V is TRBV7-8 and J is TRBJ2-1; 13 bases line up with TRBD2. This CDR3 spans 15 amino acids. Germline CDR1 reads SGHVS; CDR2 reads FQNEAQ. V lost 3 bases and J lost 6; bases outside the gene matches: 2. The CDR3 DNA is TGTGCCAGCAGCTTCACTAGCGGGAGGGGCAATGAGCAGTTCTTC. Translated: CASSFTSGRGNEQFF. Together with reference TRBV7-8 and TRBJ2-1, the CDR3 gives the full variable domain: GAGVSQSPRYKVAKRGQDVALRCDPISGHVSLFWYQQALGQGPEFLTYFQNEAQLDKSGLPSDRFFAERPEGSVSTLKIQRTQQEDSAVYLCASSFTSGRGNEQFFGPGTRLTVL.

This clonotype was seen only a few times. The CDR3: CASSTTGTTEAFF. The CDR3 nucleotides read TGTGCCAGCAGTACAACAGGGACTACTGAAGCTTTCTTT. The genes are TRBV6-1 and TRBJ1-1; TRBD1 might be the D (6 bases). Per germline, CDR1 MNHNS and CDR2 SASEGT. Trimming stripped 5 bases from V and 5 bases from J, with 12 bases between. The CDR3 covers 13 residues.

The chain carries TRBV25-1 and TRBJ2-1; D remains ambiguous. V gave up 2 bases and J gave up 6 bases, with 5 bases separating them. CDR3 length: 12 residues. Per germline, CDR1 MGHDK and CDR2 SYGVNS. The CDR3 DNA follows: TGTGCCAGCAGTGAACTAGGCAATGAGCAGTTCTTC. Translating gives CASSELGNEQFF.

The V and J genes are TRBV6-5 and TRBJ2-2, with D perhaps TRBD1 (6 bases). The germline V gene encodes CDR1 MNHEY and CDR2 SVGAGI. V was clipped by 4 bases and J by 8 bases, with 23 bases between them. This CDR3 has 17 amino acids. The CDR3 sequence: CASSSRRTDVRSGELFF. For the CDR3, the DNA is TGTGCCAGCAGTTCCCGCCGGACAGACGTTAGGTCAGGGGAGCTGTTTTTT.

This rearrangement joins TRBV20-1 to TRBJ2-1; TRBD1 is a possible D gene (5 bases). The CDR3 runs 12 residues. Per germline, CDR1 DFQATT and CDR2 SNEGSKA (reference sequence). With 4 bases removed from V and 6 bases from J, the gap between germline ends came to 10 bases. CDR3 DNA sequence: TGCAGTGCTATAGACAGAAGCAATGAGCAGTTCTTC. It translates to CSAIDRSNEQFF.

This chain joins TRBV7-6 and TRBJ1-3; 8 nucleotides line up with TRBD1. There are 16 residues in the CDR3. Per the germline V gene, CDR1 is SGHVS and CDR2 is FNYEAQ. V lost 1 base to trimming and J lost 1 base; unmatched junction nucleotides: 3. CDR3 in amino acids: CASSLGRGRSGNTIYF. CDR3 bases: TGTGCCAGCAGCTTAGGCAGGGGGCGATCTGGAAACACCATATATTTT.

In its sample, this clonotype was seen a few times. V and J are TRBV29-1 and TRBJ2-7, with 13 bases aligning to TRBD2. CDR3 length: 13 amino acids. Germline V gene data show CDR1 as SQVTM and CDR2 as ANQGSEA. The junction had 7 bases not matched to a gene; V was cut back by 7 bases and J by 7 bases. The CDR3 here is CSARGLAGSEQYF. CDR3 DNA: TGCAGCGCTAGGGGACTAGCGGGGTCGGAGCAGTACTTC.

The chain couples TRBV20-1 to TRBJ1-2; no clear D gene. V was cut by 5 bases and J by 4 bases, with 14 bases left in between. CDR3 length: 13 amino acids. Germline assignment: CDR1 DFQATT and CDR2 SNEGSKA (reference sequence). The CDR3 protein is CSAPTTPGYGYTF. For the CDR3, the DNA is TGCAGTGCTCCGACTACCCCGGGCTATGGCTACACCTTC.

This clonotype was detected only a few times. V and J are TRBV27 and TRBJ2-7; TRBD2 agrees at 10 bases. The CDR3 contains 13 residues. V was clipped by 6 bases and J by 7 bases; unmatched bases: 6. The V gene's germline CDR1 is MNHEY and CDR2 SMNVEV (reference sequence). The DNA of the CDR3 is TGTGCCAGCAGAGGGACTAGCGCGGGGGAGCAGTACTTC. Its protein product is CASRGTSAGEQYF.

The CDR3 sequence is CASNPPTAQNIQYF. The DNA of the CDR3 is TGTGCCAGCAACCCTCCTACGGCCCAAAACATTCAGTACTTC. This chain connects TRBV7-9 to TRBJ2-4; D uncertain. Germline V gene sequence: CDR1 SEHNR, CDR2 FQNEAQ (reference sequence). The length of the CDR3 is 14 residues. V was shortened by 7 bases and J by 5 bases, with 15 bases between the two germline ends.

This sequence joins TRBV5-1 and TRBJ2-6, with 7 bases that match TRBD1. The CDR3 covers 17 residues. V was pared by 0 bases and J by 4 bases, with 7 bases of the junction left unmatched. Germline assignment: CDR1 SGHRS and CDR2 YFSETQ. CDR3 amino acids: CASSLDTGVSGANVLTF. In DNA, the CDR3 is TGCGCCAGCAGCTTGGATACAGGGGTTTCCGGGGCCAACGTCCTGACTTTC. Complete variable domain (other parts from reference TRBV5-1 and TRBJ2-6): KAGVTQTPRYLIKTRGQQVTLSCSPISGHRSVSWYQQTPGQGLQFLFEYFSETQRNKGNFPGRFSGRQFSNSRSEMNVSTLELGDSALYLCASSLDTGVSGANVLTFGAGSRLTVL.

The V call is TRBV4-2, the J call TRBJ2-2; D not resolved. Trimming removed 0 bases from V and 6 bases from J, with 11 bases in between. Germline V lookup: CDR1 LGHNA, CDR2 YNFKEQ. The CDR3 contains 15 residues. The CDR3 DNA sequence: TGTGCCAGCAGCCAAGAAGTCCCGCTGGCCGGGGAGCTGTTTTTT. Translating it yields CASSQEVPLAGELFF.